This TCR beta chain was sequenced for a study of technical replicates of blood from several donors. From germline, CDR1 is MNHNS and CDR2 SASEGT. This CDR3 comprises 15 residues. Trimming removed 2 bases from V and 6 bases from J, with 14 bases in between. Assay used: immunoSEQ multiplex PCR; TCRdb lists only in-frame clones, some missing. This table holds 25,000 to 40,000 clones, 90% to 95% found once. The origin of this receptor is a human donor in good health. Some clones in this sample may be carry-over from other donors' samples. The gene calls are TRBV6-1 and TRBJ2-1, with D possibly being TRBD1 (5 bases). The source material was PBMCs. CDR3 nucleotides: TGTGCCAGCAGTGAAATGTCCCTTGGGGCCAATGAGCAGTTCTTC. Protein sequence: CASSEMSLGANEQFF.